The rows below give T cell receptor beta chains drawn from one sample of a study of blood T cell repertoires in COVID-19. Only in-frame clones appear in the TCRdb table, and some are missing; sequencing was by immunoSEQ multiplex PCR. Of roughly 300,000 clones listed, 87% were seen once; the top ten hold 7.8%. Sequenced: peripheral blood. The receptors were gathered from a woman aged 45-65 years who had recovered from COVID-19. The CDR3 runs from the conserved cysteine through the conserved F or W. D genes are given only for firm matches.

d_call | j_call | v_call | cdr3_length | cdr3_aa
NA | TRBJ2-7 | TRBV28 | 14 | CASSLQGPTYEQYF
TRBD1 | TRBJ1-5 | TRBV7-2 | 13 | CASSQDRAQPQHF
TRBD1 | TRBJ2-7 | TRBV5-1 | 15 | CASSLEGTGVDEQYF
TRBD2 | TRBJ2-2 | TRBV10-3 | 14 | CASKSGGDTGELFF
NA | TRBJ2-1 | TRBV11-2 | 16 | CASSLRWGGTYNEQFF
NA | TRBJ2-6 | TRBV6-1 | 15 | CASSEAHSGANVLTF
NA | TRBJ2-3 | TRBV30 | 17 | CAWFGSPGWGGENTQYF
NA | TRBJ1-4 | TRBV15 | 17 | CATSRPGGGETNEKLFF
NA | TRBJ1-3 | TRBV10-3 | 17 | CAISGGPGVFSGNTIYF
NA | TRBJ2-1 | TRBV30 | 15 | CAWSQGSGAYNEQFF
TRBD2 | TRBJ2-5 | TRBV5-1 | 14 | CASTPGLAGETQYF
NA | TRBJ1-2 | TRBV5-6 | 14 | CASSPGQGQGGYTF
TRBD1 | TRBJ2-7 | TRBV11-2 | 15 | CASSLSGQGVYEQYF
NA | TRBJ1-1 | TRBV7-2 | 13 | CASSLGRGSEAFF
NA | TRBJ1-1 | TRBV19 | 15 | CASSVVGVANTEAFF
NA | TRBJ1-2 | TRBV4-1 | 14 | CASSPIPPARGYTF
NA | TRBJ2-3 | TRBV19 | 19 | CASSIGQFGHLGTPDTQYF
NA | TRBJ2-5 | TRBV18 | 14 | CASSPPGAQETQYF
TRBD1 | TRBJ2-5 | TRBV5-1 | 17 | CASAKPLGQGISETQYF
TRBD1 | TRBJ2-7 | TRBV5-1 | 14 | CASTRDRVVDEQYF
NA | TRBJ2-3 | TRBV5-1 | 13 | CASSPPSPDTQYF
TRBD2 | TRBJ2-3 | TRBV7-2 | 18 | CASSLEGGTSGSADTQYF
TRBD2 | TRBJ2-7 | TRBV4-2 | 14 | CASSQTSGAYEQYF
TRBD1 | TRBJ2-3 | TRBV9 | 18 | CASSVEISSGTGGDTQYF
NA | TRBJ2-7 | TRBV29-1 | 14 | CSVRLGRGTYEQYF
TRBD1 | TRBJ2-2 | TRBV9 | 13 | CASRGQGAGELFF
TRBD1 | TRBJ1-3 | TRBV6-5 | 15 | CASSKLTGGQGTIYF